What follows describes a single T cell receptor (beta chain). It lacks a known antigen. No much larger clone is present one base from it, and per-base qualities are unavailable. In the prospective study, participants were 18 to 89 years old, resided in approximately 22 geographic areas of the United States, and were enrolled through a virtual design. Cohort assignment in the prospective study relied on participant-reported clinical history from a screening survey and a study questionnaire. Mobile phlebotomists in the prospective study collected whole blood, serum and a nasopharyngeal or oropharyngeal swab from every participant. Prospective study participants could optionally give additional blood draws and questionnaires over an approximately 2-month period. Before DNA extraction, prospective study blood samples were shipped either frozen or at room temperature. This entry is derived from a study of blood T cell repertoires in COVID-19 (dated by TCRdb to the early 2020s). Describing the broader study: Samples from collaborators originated in the United States, Italy and Spain and spanned both the acute and convalescent phases of COVID-19. The sample metadata nearly always contained a de-identified subject ID, COVID-19 status, age in years and sex. Subjects who had been exposed to COVID-19, were actively infected with it, or had recovered from it provided the deeply sampled blood TCRbeta repertoires that made up the dataset. The prospective study material was composed of cDNA or gDNA derived from T cells, B-cell-depleted T cells, or PBMCs. Samples were obtained from the ongoing ImmuneRACE study (first 160 participants) and from roughly 1,300 subjects provided by 6 global collaborators. Where available, HLA class I and class II types were obtained from metadata supplied by the sample provider rather than from assay-based typing. The repertoires were made available in a free public database intended to serve as a resource for research on the immune response to SARS-CoV-2. Here is what the overall study found, with its caveats: The quantity of clinical and demographic metadata differed by source and by participant and was supplied without curation.

V was cut back by 7 bases and J by 5 bases, leaving a gap of 11 bases between them. The CDR3 covers 12 residues, taking in both the cysteine and the phenylalanine. The CDR3 DNA has 36 bases and is translated from base 1. Via the germline V gene (reference sequence), CDR1 is LNHDA and CDR2 SQIVND. TCRbeta CDR3 regions were amplified from genomic DNA using the immunoSEQ Assay, a bias-controlled multiplex PCR. From the authors' description of their analysis: The number of nucleated cells in each sample was estimated by amplification of reference gene primers within the assay. To quantify the absolute abundance of each unique TCRbeta CDR3 rearrangement, sequence reads were collapsed and filtered. For each sample, productive Simpson clonality was calculated by taking the square root of Simpson's diversity index across productive rearrangements. TCRdb's version of the immuneACCESS table is confined to in-frame rearrangements and falls short of the full clone set. An unresolved V gene accounts for under half of the shortfall where checked; the remainder is of unknown origin. V and J calls and clone size are copied from that table; D and trimming were computed from the DNA. The sample includes under 300,000 clones, with around 88% observed a single time. The ten largest clones take up 2% to 2.5% of the sample.

This sequence uses TRBV19 and TRBJ1-1, with an unclear D gene assignment. The sample taken for sequencing was PBMCs or T cells enriched from blood (not recorded which). The receptor's source is a woman in her 40s with acute COVID-19. The DNA reads TGTGCCAGTATCCTTCCGGGGACTGAAGCTTTCTTT. Translation gives CASILPGTEAFF. Reference TRBV19 and TRBJ1-1 proteins supply the regions before and after the CDR3; the full variable domain is: DGGITQSPKYLFRKEGQNVTLSCEQNLNHDAMYWYRQDPGQGLRLIYYSQIVNDFQKGDIAEGYSVSREKKESFPLTVTSAQKNPTAFYLCASILPGTEAFFGQGTRLTVV.